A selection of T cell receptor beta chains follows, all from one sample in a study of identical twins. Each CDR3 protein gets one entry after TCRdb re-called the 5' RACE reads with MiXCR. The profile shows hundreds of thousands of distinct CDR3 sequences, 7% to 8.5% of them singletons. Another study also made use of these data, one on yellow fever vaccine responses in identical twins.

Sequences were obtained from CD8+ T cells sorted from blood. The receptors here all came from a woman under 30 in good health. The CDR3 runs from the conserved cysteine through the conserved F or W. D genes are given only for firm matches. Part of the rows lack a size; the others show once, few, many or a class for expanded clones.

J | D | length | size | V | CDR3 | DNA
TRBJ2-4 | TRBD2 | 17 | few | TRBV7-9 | CASSFPTPTSGGAIQYF | TGTGCCAGCAGCTTTCCGACTCCGACTAGCGGGGGGGCCATTCAGTACTTC
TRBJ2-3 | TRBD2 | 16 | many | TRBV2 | CASSELTSGELNTQYF | TGTGCCAGCAGTGAACTTACTAGCGGGGAATTGAATACGCAGTATTTT
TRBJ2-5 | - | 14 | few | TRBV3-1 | CASSRVPFLETQYF | TGTGCCAGCAGCCGGGTCCCCTTTTTGGAGACCCAGTACTTC
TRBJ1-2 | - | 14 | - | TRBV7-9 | CASSLGVGNYGYTF | TGTGCCAGCAGCTTAGGAGTAGGCAACTATGGCTACACCTTC
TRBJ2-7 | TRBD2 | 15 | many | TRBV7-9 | CASSPPSGSIYEQYF | TGTGCCAGCAGCCCACCTAGCGGGAGTATTTACGAGCAGTACTTC
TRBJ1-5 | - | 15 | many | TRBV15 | CATSRDGLGKQPQHF | TGTGCCACCAGCAGAGATGGGCTTGGGAAGCAGCCCCAGCATTTT
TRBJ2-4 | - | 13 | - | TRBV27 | CASTPGGSNIQYF | TGTGCCAGCACCCCTGGGGGCTCGAACATTCAGTACTTC
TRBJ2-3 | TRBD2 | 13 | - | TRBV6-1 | CARKGLITDTQYF | TGTGCCAGAAAGGGACTAATCACAGATACGCAGTATTTT
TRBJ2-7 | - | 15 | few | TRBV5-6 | CASSLTGHRPYEQYF | TGTGCCAGCAGCTTGACAGGACACCGCCCCTACGAGCAGTACTTC
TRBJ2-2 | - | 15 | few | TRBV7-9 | CASSLVGPYAGELFF | TGTGCCAGCAGCTTAGTGGGGCCTTACGCCGGGGAGCTGTTTTTT
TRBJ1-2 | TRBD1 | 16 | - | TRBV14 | CASSQEWDRGFGGDTF | TGTGCCAGCAGCCAAGAATGGGACAGGGGATTTGGCGGCGACACCTTC